The rows below give T cell receptor beta chains drawn from one sample of a study of blood T cell repertoires in COVID-19. Data came from immunoSEQ multiplex PCR; TCRdb stores just in-frame clones and leaves some out. Here the sample spans some 87,000 clones, 75% to 85% being singletons. Sequences were obtained from peripheral blood. These TCRs come from a human donor in a cohort sampled during active COVID-19. The CDR3 runs from the conserved cysteine through the conserved F or W. The D gene is left open where the match is weak. The size entry is marked missing in some rows and otherwise reads once, few, many or a size class.

V,size,D,J,DNA,CDR3
TRBV4-1,-,-,TRBJ2-4,TGCGCCAGCAGCCAAACAGGGACAAGGCAAAACATTCAGTACTTC,CASSQTGTRQNIQYF
TRBV6-5,-,-,TRBJ1-1,TGTGCCAGCAAATTCAGAGTCGGGGACACTGAAGCTTTCTTT,CASKFRVGDTEAFF
TRBV13,-,-,TRBJ1-3,TGTGCCAGCAGCTTATCGGACTGGTACTCTGGAAACACCATATATTTT,CASSLSDWYSGNTIYF
TRBV15,-,TRBD2,TRBJ2-1,TGTGCCACCAGCAGGGGACTAGCGGGGGACAATGAGCAGTTCTTC,CATSRGLAGDNEQFF
TRBV5-4,-,TRBD2,TRBJ2-5,TGTGCCAGCAGCTCCGGGGGGCGAGCGGGGGTGGAGACCCAGTACTTC,CASSSGGRAGVETQYF
TRBV6-6,-,-,TRBJ1-5,TGTGCCAGCAGTCCTAGCTGGGGGGATGGCCAGCCCCAGCATTTT,CASSPSWGDGQPQHF
TRBV6-1,-,-,TRBJ1-1,TGTGCCAGCAGTGAGATGCGGGGCGGGAACACTGAAGCTTTCTTT,CASSEMRGGNTEAFF
TRBV5-6,-,TRBD2,TRBJ2-3,TGTGCCAGCAGCATACTAGCGGGCCTTCCACTAACGCAGTATTTT,CASSILAGLPLTQYF
TRBV5-1,-,-,TRBJ2-5,TGCGCCAGCAGCTTTGACCCACAGGGTAGTATAGAGACCCAGTACTTC,CASSFDPQGSIETQYF
TRBV12-3/TRBV12-4,-,-,TRBJ2-3,TGTGCCAGCAATCAAGGGGGTACGCAGTATTTT,CASNQGGTQYF
TRBV10-3,-,-,TRBJ1-1,TGTGCCATCAGTGAGACCGGGTCTCACCGGGCTGAAGCTTTCTTT,CAISETGSHRAEAFF
TRBV11-3,-,TRBD2,TRBJ2-3,TGTGCCAGCAGCTTAGAAGGTAGCGGGGAGTATACGCAGTATTTT,CASSLEGSGEYTQYF
TRBV5-1,once,-,TRBJ1-3,TGCGCCAGCAGCTTGTTACAGGGAGGGGGAAACACCATATATTTT,CASSLLQGGGNTIYF
TRBV10-3,-,TRBD1,TRBJ1-3,TGTGCCATCAAAGAGGGACAGGGTTTCTCTGGAAACACCATATATTTT,CAIKEGQGFSGNTIYF
TRBV27,-,-,TRBJ2-6,TGTGCCAGCAGTCCGGGGACACTCTCTGGGGCCAACGTCCTGACTTTC,CASSPGTLSGANVLTF
TRBV25-1,-,TRBD1,TRBJ2-5,TGTGCCAGCACCCCGACAGGGGCGGAGACCCAGTACTTC,CASTPTGAETQYF
TRBV7-6,-,-,TRBJ2-1,TGTGCCAGCAGCTCCATAAGGGGCCCCTCTTTGTTCGAGCAGTTCTTC,CASSSIRGPSLFEQFF
TRBV6-5,-,-,TRBJ1-1,TGTGCCAGCAGCTGGAGTTGGAACACTGAAGCTTTCTTT,CASSWSWNTEAFF
TRBV18,-,TRBD1,TRBJ1-1,TGTGCCAGCTCACCGCGACAGGGGGCTAGCACTGAAGCTTTCTTT,CASSPRQGASTEAFF
TRBV28,-,-,TRBJ2-5,TGTGCCAGCAGTCAAGGAGGGGAGACCCAGTACTTC,CASSQGGETQYF
TRBV2,-,-,TRBJ1-6,TGTGCCAGCAGTGTAGTAGGGGGAGATTCACCCCTCCACTTT,CASSVVGGDSPLHF
TRBV28,-,-,TRBJ1-2,TGTGCCAGCGCATCTAACCTGGGTAGGGGCTCTCGGTATGGCTACACCTTC,CASASNLGRGSRYGYTF
TRBV30,-,-,TRBJ2-7,TGTGCCTGGACGCGGGGCACCTACGAGCAGTACTTC,CAWTRGTYEQYF
TRBV7-7,-,TRBD1,TRBJ1-5,TGTGCTAGCAGCCCCGCCTGGGCAGGGGGTCATGGCGGGAATCAGCCCCAGCATTTT,CASSPAWAGGHGGNQPQHF
TRBV3-1/TRBV3-2,-,TRBD1,TRBJ2-3,TGTGCCAGCAGCCCAGGACAGGGATCGGATACGCAGTATTTT,CASSPGQGSDTQYF
TRBV7-2,-,-,TRBJ2-1,TGTGCCAGCAGGACGGGAGTTGCGGGGGCTGGGCAGTTCTTC,CASRTGVAGAGQFF
TRBV6-5,-,-,TRBJ1-1,TGTGCCAGCAGTCCACTCCGTGAGGGTGAAGCTTTCTTT,CASSPLREGEAFF
TRBV7-2,few,TRBD1,TRBJ2-2,TGTGCCAGCAGCTCCCGGACAGGGAACACCGGGGAGCTGTTTTTT,CASSSRTGNTGELFF
TRBV14,-,TRBD1,TRBJ1-2,TGTGCCAGCAGCCCCTACTATGGGAAGGGGGCAGGGGATGGCTACACCTTC,CASSPYYGKGAGDGYTF
TRBV15,once,-,TRBJ1-6,TGTGCCACCAGCAGATCCGGCGGCGGGACCGGTGCTTCACCCCTCCACTTT,CATSRSGGGTGASPLHF
TRBV5-1,-,-,TRBJ1-1,TGCGCCAGCAGCTTGACAGGCGGACAGACTGAAGCTTTCTTT,CASSLTGGQTEAFF
TRBV7-3,-,TRBD2,TRBJ2-3,TGTGCCAGCAGTCCCCTAGCGGGTAACACAGATACGCAGTATTTT,CASSPLAGNTDTQYF
TRBV30,-,TRBD1,TRBJ1-6,TGTGCCTGGACGAGCCGGGACAGGGCCTATAATTCACCCCTCCACTTT,CAWTSRDRAYNSPLHF
TRBV5-8,-,TRBD1,TRBJ1-1,TGTGCCAGCAGCTGGGGGACAGGGAACACTGAAGCTTTCTTT,CASSWGTGNTEAFF
TRBV5-1,-,TRBD2,TRBJ2-3,TGCGCCAGCAGCAAACTAGCGGTCACAGATACGCAGTATTTT,CASSKLAVTDTQYF
TRBV7-3,-,-,TRBJ2-5,TGTGCCAGCAGCCGAGGAAACACAGAGACCCAGTACTTC,CASSRGNTETQYF
TRBV7-2,once,TRBD2,TRBJ2-1,TGTGCCAGCAGCCCGGGGACTAGCGGGGGGGCAAATAATGAGCAGTTCTTC,CASSPGTSGGANNEQFF
TRBV2,-,TRBD1,TRBJ1-2,TGTGCCAGCAGTAAACCGGGACAGGACCTCTATGGCTACACCTTC,CASSKPGQDLYGYTF
TRBV4-3,few,-,TRBJ2-6,TGCGCCAGCAGCACCGGGGGAACTGGGGCCAACGTCCTGACTTTC,CASSTGGTGANVLTF
TRBV7-9,-,TRBD1,TRBJ1-4,TGTGCCAGCAGCTTAAGTAAGGGACAGCGTAATGAAAAACTGTTTTTT,CASSLSKGQRNEKLFF
TRBV6-5,few,TRBD1,TRBJ2-7,TGTGCCAGCAGGACAGGGTGGGACGAGCAGTACTTC,CASRTGWDEQYF
TRBV18,few,TRBD1,TRBJ1-5,TGTGCCAGCTCACTCGGGACAGGGGGAAATCAGCCCCAGCATTTT,CASSLGTGGNQPQHF
TRBV7-8,-,-,TRBJ2-7,TGTGCCAGCAAACAATCTTTCGGGGGCTACGAGCAGTACTTC,CASKQSFGGYEQYF
TRBV30,once,-,TRBJ1-5,TGTGCCTGGAGTGTACGGAGCACCGGGGGATCGCCCCAGCATTTT,CAWSVRSTGGSPQHF
TRBV3-1/TRBV3-2,-,TRBD1,TRBJ2-3,TGTGCCAGCAGCCAATTTCGACAGGGGGGCACAGATACGCAGTATTTT,CASSQFRQGGTDTQYF
TRBV5-1,-,TRBD1,TRBJ1-1,TGCGCCAGCAGCTCTAGAGCAGGGGGCGGAATGAACACTGAAGCTTTCTTT,CASSSRAGGGMNTEAFF
TRBV5-1,-,-,TRBJ1-3,TGCGCCAGCAGCGCTTTACAGGAGAACACCATATATTTT,CASSALQENTIYF